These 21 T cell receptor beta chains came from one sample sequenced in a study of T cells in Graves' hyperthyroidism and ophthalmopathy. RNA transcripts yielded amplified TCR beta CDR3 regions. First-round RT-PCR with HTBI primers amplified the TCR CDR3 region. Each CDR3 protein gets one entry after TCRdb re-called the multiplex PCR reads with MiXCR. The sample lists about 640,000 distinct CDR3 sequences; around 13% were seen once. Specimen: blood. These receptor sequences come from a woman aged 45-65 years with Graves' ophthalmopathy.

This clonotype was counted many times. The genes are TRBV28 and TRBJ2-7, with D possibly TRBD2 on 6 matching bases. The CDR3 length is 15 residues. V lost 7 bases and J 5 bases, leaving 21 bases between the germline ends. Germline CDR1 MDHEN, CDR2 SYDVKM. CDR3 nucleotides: TGTGCCAGCATGTCGGGGGAGACCTCCGGACACGAGCAGTACTTC. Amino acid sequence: CASMSGETSGHEQYF.

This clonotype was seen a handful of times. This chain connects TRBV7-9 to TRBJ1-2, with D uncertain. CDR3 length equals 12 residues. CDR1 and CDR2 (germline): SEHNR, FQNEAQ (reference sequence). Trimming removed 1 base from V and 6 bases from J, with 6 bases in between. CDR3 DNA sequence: TGTGCCAGCAGCTTAGGGTTCCATGGCTACACCTTC. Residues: CASSLGFHGYTF.

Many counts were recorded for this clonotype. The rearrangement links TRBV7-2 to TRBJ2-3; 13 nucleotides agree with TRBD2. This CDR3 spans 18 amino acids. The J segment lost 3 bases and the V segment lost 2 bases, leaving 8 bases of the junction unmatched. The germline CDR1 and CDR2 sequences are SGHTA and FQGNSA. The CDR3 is CASSLKLAGGPTTDTQYF. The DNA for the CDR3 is TGTGCCAGCAGCTTAAAACTAGCGGGAGGGCCGACGACAGATACGCAGTATTTT.

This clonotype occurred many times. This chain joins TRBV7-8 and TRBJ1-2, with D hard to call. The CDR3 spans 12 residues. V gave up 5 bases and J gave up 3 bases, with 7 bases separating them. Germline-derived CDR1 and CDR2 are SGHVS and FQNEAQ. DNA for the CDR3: TGTGCCAGCAGCCCCGGCTACTATGGCTACACCTTC. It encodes CASSPGYYGYTF. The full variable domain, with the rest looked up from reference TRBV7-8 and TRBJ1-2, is GAGVSQSPRYKVAKRGQDVALRCDPISGHVSLFWYQQALGQGPEFLTYFQNEAQLDKSGLPSDRFFAERPEGSVSTLKIQRTQQEDSAVYLCASSPGYYGYTFGSGTRLTVV.

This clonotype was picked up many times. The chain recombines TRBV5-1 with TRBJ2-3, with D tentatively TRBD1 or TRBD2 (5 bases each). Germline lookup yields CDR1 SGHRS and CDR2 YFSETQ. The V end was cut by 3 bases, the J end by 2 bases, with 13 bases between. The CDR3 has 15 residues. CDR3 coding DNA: TGCGCCAGCAGCTCTGGGGCGGGCACCACAGATACGCAGTATTTT. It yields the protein CASSSGAGTTDTQYF.

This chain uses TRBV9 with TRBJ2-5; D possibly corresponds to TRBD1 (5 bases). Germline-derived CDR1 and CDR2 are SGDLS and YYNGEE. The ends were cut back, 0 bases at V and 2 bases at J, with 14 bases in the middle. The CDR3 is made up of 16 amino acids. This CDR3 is CASSVGGVDKQETQYF. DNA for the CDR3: TGTGCCAGCAGCGTAGGGGGCGTGGACAAACAAGAGACCCAGTACTTC.

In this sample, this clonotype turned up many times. This chain's CDR3 is CASSFVLAGVTGELFF. The CDR3 bases are TGTGCCAGCAGTTTTGTACTAGCGGGAGTTACCGGGGAGCTGTTTTTT. The chain combines TRBV12-3 or TRBV12-4 with TRBJ2-2, with 11 bases fitting TRBD2. The ends lost 3 bases at V and 5 bases at J; junction bases unmatched: 5. CDR3 length: 16 amino acids.

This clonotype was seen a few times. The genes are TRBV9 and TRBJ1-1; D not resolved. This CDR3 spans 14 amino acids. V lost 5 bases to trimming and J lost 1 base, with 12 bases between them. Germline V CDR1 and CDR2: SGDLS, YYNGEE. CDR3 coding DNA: TGTGCCAGCAGGACGTCGGACGGGAACACTGAAGCTTTCTTT. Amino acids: CASRTSDGNTEAFF.

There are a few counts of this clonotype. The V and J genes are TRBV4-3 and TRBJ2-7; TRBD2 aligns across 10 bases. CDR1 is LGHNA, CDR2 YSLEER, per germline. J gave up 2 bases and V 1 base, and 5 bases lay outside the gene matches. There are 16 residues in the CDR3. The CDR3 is CASSQGWTSGAYEQYF. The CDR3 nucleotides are TGCGCCAGCAGCCAAGGGTGGACTAGCGGAGCCTACGAGCAGTACTTC.

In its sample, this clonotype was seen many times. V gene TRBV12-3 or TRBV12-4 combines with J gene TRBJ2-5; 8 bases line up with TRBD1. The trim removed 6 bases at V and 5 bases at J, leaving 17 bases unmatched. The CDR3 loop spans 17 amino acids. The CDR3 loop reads CASSNQTGEKGGETQYF. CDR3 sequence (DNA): TGTGCCAGCAGCAACCAGACAGGGGAAAAAGGAGGCGAGACCCAGTACTTC.

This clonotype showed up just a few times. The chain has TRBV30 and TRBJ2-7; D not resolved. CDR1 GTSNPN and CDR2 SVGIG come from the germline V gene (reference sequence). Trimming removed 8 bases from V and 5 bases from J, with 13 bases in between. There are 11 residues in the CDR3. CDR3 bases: TGTGCCAGTGCAGGTGGCCACGAGCAGTACTTC. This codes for CASAGGHEQYF.

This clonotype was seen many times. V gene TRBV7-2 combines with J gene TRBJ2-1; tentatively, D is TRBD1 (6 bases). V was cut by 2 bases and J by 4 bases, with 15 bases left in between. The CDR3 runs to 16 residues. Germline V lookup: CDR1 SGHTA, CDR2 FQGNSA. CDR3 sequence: CASSLTGTSLYNEQFF. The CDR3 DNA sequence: TGTGCCAGCAGCTTAACAGGGACGAGCTTATACAATGAGCAGTTCTTC.

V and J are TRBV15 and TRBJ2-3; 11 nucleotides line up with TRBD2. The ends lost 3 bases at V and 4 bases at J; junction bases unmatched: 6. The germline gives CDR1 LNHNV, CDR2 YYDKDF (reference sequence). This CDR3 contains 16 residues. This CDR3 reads CATSRVTSGSADTQYF. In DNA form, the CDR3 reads TGTGCCACCAGCAGGGTTACTAGCGGGAGTGCAGATACGCAGTATTTT.

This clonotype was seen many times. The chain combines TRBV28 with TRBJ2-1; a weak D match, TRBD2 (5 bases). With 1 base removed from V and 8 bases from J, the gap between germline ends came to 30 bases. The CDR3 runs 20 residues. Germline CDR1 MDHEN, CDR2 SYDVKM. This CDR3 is CASSLYRPRTAGIRSYEQFF. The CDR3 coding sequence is TGTGCCAGCAGTTTATATAGGCCCCGGACTGCCGGGATAAGATCATATGAGCAGTTCTTC.

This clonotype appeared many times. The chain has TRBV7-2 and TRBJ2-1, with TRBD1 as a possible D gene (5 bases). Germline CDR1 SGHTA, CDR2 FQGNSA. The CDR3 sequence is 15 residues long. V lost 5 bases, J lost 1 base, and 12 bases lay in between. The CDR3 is CASSAQGFSYNEQFF. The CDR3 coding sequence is TGTGCCAGCAGCGCCCAGGGTTTTTCCTACAATGAGCAGTTCTTC.

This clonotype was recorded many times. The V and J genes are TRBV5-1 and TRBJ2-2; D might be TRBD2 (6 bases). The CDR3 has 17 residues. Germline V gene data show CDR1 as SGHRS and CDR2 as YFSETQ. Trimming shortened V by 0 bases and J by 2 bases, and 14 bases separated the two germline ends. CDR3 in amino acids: CASSLEALLANTGELFF. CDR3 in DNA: TGCGCCAGCAGCTTGGAAGCGTTACTAGCCAACACCGGGGAGCTGTTTTTT.

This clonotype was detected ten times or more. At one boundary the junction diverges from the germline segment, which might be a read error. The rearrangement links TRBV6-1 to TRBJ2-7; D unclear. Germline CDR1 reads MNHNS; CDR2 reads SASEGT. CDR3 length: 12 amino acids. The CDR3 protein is CASSSTTYEQYF. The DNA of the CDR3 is TGCGCCAGCAGCTCGACGACCTACGAGCAGTACTTC.

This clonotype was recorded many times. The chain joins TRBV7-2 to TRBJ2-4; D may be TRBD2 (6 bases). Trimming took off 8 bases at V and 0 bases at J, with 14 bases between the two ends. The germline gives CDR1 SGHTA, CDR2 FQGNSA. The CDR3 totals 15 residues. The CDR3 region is CASAVAVVAKNIQYF. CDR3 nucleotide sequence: TGTGCCAGCGCCGTAGCGGTCGTAGCCAAAAACATTCAGTACTTC.

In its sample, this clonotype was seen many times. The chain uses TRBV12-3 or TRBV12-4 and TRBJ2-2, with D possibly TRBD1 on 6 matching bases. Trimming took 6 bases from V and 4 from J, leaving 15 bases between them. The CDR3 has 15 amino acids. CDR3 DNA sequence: TGTGCCAGCAGACTAACAGGGCTCGGCACCGGGGAGCTGTTTTTT. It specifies CASRLTGLGTGELFF.

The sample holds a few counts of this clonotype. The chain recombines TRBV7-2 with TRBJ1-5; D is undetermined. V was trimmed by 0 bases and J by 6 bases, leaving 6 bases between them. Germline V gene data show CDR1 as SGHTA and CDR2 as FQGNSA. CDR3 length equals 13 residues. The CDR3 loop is CASSLATSQPQHF. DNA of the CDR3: TGTGCCAGCAGCTTAGCAACCTCTCAGCCCCAGCATTTT.

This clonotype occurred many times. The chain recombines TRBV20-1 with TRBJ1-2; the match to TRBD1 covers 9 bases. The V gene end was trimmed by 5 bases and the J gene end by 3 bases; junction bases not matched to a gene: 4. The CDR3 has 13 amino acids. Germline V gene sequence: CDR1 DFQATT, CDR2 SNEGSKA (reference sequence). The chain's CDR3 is CSARRTGDYGYTF. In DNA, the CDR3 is TGCAGTGCTCGTAGGACAGGGGACTATGGCTACACCTTC.